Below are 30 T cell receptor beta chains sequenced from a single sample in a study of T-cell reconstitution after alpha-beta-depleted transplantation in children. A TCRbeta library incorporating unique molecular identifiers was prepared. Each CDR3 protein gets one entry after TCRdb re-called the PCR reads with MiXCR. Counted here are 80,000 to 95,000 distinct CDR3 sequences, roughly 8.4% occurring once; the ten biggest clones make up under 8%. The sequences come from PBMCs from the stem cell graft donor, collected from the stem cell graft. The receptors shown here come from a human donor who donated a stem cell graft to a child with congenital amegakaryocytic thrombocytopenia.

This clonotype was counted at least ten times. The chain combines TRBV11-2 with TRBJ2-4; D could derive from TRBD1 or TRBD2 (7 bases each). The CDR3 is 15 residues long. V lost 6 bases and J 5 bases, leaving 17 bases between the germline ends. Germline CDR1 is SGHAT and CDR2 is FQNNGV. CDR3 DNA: TGTGCCAGCAGAAGACTACAGGGGAGGGAAAACATTCAGTACTTC. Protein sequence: CASRRLQGRENIQYF.

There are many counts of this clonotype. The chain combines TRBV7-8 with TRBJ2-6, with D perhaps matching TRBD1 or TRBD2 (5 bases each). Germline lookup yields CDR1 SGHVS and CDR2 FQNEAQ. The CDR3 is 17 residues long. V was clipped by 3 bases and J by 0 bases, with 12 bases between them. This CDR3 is CASSLGEFRSGANVLTF. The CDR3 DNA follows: TGTGCCAGCAGCTTGGGGGAGTTCCGCTCTGGGGCCAACGTCCTGACTTTC.

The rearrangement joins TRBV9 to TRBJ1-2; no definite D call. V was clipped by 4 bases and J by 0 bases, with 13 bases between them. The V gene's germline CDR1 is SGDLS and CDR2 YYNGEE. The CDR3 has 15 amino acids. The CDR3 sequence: CASSRPGMTNYGYTF. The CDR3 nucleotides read TGTGCCAGCAGCCGCCCGGGTATGACTAACTATGGCTACACCTTC. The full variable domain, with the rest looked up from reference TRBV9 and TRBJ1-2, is DSGVTQTPKHLITATGQRVTLRCSPRSGDLSVYWYQQSLDQGLQFLIQYYNGEERAKGNILERFSAQQFPDLHSELNLSSLELGDSALYFCASSRPGMTNYGYTFGSGTRLTVV.

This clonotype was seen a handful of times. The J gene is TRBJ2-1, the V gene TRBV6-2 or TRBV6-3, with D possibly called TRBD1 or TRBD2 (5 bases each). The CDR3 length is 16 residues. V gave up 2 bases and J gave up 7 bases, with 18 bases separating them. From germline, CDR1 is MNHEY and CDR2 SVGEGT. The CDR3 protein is CASSYPTGAGRNEQFF. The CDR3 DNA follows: TGTGCCAGCAGTTACCCGACCGGGGCCGGGCGGAATGAGCAGTTCTTC.

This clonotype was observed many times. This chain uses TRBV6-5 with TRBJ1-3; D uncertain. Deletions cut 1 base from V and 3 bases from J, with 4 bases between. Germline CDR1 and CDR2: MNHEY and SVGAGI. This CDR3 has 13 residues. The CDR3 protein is CASSYFRGNTIYF. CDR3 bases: TGTGCCAGCAGTTACTTTCGTGGAAACACCATATATTTT.

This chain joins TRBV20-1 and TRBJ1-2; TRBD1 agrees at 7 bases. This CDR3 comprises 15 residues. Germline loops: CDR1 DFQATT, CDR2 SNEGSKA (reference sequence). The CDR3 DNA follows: TGCTGTGGGGGCCAGAAGGCGCAGGGGGGCTGGGGCTACACCTTC. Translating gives CCGGQKAQGGWGYTF.

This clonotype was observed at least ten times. The DNA of the CDR3 is TGTGCCAGCAGTTCGGATGCGTCGCCTAGCGGGAGTCTACACACCGGGGAGCTGTTTTTT. Translating it yields CASSSDASPSGSLHTGELFF. This chain links TRBV28 with TRBJ2-2; TRBD2 aligns across 10 bases. V lost 4 bases and J lost 3; bases outside the gene matches: 17. The CDR3 runs to 20 residues. The germline gives CDR1 MDHEN, CDR2 SYDVKM. Full variable domain (missing parts from reference TRBV28 and TRBJ2-2): DVKVTQSSRYLVKRTGEKVFLECVQDMDHENMFWYRQDPGLGLRLIYFSYDVKMKEKGDIPEGYSVSREKKERFSLILESASTNQTSMYLCASSSDASPSGSLHTGELFFGEGSRLTVL.

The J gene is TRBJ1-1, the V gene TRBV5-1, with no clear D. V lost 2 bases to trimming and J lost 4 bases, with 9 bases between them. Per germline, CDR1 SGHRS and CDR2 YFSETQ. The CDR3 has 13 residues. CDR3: CASSFNGPTEAFF. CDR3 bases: TGCGCCAGCAGCTTTAATGGCCCCACTGAAGCTTTCTTT.

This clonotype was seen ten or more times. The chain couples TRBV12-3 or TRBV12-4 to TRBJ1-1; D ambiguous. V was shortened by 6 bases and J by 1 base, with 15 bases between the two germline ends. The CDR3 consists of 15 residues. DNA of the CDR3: TGTGCCAGCAGGCCCCTGACGGGCTCGAACACTGAAGCTTTCTTT. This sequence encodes CASRPLTGSNTEAFF.

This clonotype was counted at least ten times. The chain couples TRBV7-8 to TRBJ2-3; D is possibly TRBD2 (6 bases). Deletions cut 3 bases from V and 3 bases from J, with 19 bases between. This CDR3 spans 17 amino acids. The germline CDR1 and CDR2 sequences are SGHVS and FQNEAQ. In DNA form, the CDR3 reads TGTGCCAGCAGCTTCGACGGGAGTAGAAGGTTAACAGATACGCAGTATTTT. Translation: CASSFDGSRRLTDTQYF.

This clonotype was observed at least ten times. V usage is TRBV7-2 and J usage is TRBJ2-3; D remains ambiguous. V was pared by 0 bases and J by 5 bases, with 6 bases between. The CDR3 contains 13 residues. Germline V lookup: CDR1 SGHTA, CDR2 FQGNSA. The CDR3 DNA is TGTGCCAGCAGCTTAGCCCCGGGAGATACGCAGTATTTT. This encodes CASSLAPGDTQYF. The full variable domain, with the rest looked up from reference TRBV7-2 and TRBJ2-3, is GAGVSQSPSNKVTEKGKDVELRCDPISGHTALYWYRQSLGQGLEFLIYFQGNSAPDKSGLPSDRFSAERTGGSVSTLTIQRTQQEDSAVYLCASSLAPGDTQYFGPGTRLTVL.

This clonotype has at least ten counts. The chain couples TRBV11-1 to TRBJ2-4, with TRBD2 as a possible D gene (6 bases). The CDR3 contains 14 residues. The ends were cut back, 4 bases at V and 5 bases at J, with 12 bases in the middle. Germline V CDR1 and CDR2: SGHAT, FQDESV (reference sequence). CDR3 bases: TGTGCCAGCAGCTCAACCGGGAGCCAAAACATTCAGTACTTC. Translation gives CASSSTGSQNIQYF.

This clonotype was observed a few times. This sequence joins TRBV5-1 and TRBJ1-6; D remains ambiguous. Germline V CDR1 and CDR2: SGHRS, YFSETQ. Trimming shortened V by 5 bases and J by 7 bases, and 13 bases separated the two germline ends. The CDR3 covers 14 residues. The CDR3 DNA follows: TGCGCCAGCAGTGAGGGAGAGAGGAATTCACCCCTCCACTTT. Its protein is CASSEGERNSPLHF.

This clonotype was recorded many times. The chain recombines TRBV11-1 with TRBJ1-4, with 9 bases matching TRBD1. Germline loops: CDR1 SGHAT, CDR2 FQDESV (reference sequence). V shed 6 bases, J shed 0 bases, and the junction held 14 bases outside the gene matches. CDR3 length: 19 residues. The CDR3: CASSSPGTGLFATNEKLFF. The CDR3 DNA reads TGTGCCAGCAGTTCCCCCGGGACAGGGCTTTTTGCAACTAATGAAAAACTGTTTTTT.

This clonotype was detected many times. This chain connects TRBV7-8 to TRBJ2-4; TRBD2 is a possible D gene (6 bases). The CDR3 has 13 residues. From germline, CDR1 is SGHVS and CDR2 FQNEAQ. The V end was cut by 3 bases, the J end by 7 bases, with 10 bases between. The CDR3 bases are TGTGCCAGCAGCTTGGGGGGAATGAACATTCAGTACTTC. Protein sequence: CASSLGGMNIQYF.

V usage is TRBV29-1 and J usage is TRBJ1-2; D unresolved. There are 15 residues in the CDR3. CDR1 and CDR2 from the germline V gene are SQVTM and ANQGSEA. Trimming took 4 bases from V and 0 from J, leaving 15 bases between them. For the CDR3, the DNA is TGCAGCGTTGCTACCGACGGCAAAGCTAACTATGGCTACACCTTC. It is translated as CSVATDGKANYGYTF.

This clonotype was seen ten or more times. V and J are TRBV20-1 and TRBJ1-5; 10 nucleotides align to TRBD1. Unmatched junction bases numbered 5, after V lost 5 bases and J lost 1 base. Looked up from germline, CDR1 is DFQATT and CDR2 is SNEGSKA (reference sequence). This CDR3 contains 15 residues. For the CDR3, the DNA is TGCAGTGCTTTTATGACAGGGGGCAGCAATCAGCCCCAGCATTTT. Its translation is CSAFMTGGSNQPQHF.

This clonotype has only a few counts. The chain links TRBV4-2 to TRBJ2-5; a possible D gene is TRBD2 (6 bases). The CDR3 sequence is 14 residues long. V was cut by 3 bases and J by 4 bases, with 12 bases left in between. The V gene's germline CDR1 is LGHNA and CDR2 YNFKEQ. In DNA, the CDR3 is TGTGCCAGCAGCCAGTCCCCGGGACTAGAGACCCAGTACTTC. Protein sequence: CASSQSPGLETQYF.

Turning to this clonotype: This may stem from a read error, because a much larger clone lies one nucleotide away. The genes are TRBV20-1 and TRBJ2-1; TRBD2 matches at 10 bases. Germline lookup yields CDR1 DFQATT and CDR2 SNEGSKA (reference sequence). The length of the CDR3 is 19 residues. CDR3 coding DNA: TGCTGTGCTGGGTCACTAGCGGGGTTAGAGATACGCTCCTACAATGAGCAGTTCTTC. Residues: CCAGSLAGLEIRSYNEQFF.

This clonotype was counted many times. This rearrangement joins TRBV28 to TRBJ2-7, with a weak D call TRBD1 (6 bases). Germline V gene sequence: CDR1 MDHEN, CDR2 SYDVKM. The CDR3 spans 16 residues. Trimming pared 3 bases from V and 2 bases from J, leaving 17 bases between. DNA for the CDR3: TGTGCCAGCAGTTTGTGGGGGCGAGGATCTGCCTACGAGCAGTACTTC. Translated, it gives CASSLWGRGSAYEQYF. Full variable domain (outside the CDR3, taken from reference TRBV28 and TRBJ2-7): DVKVTQSSRYLVKRTGEKVFLECVQDMDHENMFWYRQDPGLGLRLIYFSYDVKMKEKGDIPEGYSVSREKKERFSLILESASTNQTSMYLCASSLWGRGSAYEQYFGPGTRLTVT.

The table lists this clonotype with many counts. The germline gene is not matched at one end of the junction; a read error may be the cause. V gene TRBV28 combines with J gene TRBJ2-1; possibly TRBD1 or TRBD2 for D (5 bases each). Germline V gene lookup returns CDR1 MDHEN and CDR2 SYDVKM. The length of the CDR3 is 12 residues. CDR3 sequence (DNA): TGTGCCAGCAGTTTAATGGGACGCCCTCAAAAGTTC. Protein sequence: CASSLMGRPQKF.

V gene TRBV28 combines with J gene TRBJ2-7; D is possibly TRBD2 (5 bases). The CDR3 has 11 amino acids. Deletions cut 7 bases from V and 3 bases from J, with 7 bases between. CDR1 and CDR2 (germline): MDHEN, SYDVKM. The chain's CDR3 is CASKRGYEQYF. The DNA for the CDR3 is TGTGCCAGCAAACGGGGCTACGAGCAGTACTTC.

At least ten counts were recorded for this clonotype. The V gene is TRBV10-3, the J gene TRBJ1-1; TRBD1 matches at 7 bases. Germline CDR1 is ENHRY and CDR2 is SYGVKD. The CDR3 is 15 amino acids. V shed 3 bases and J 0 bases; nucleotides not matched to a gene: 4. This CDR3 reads CAISDRDSMNTEAFF. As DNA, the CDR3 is TGTGCCATCAGTGACCGGGACAGCATGAACACTGAAGCTTTCTTT.

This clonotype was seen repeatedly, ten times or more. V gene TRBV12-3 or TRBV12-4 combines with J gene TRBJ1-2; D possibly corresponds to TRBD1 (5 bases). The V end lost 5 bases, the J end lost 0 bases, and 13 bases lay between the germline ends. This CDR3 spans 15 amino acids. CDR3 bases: TGTGCCAGCAGTCCTATCGGGGGATCTAACTATGGCTACACCTTC. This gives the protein CASSPIGGSNYGYTF.

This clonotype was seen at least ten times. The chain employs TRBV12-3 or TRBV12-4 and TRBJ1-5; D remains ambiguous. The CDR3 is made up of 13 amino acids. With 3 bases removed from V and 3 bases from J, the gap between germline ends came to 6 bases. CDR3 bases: TGTGCCAGCAGTTTCGCCCTCAATCAGCCCCAGCATTTT. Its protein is CASSFALNQPQHF.

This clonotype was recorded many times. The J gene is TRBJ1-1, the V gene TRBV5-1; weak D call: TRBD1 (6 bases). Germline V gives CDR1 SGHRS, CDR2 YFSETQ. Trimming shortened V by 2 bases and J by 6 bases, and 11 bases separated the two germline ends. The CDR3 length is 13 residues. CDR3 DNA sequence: TGCGCCAGCAGCTTTACCGGACAGTCTGAAGCTTTCTTT. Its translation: CASSFTGQSEAFF. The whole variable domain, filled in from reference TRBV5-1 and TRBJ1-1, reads KAGVTQTPRYLIKTRGQQVTLSCSPISGHRSVSWYQQTPGQGLQFLFEYFSETQRNKGNFPGRFSGRQFSNSRSEMNVSTLELGDSALYLCASSFTGQSEAFFGQGTRLTVV.

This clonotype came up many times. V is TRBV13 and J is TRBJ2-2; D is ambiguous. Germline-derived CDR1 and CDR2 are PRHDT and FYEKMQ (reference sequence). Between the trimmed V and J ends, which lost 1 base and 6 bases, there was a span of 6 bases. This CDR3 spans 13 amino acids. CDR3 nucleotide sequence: TGTGCCAGCAGCTTAGAAGGCTCCGGGGAGCTGTTTTTT. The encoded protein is CASSLEGSGELFF.

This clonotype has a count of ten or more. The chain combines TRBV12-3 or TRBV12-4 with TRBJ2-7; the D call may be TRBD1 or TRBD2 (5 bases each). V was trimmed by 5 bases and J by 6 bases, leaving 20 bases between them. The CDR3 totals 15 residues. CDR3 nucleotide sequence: TGTGCCAGCAGTGACCGGGACCGAGCCTATGTCGAGCAGTACTTC. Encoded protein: CASSDRDRAYVEQYF.

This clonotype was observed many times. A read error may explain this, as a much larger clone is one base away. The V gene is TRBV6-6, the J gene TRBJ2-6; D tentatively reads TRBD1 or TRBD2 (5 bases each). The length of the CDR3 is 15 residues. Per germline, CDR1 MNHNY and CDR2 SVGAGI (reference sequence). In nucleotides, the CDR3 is TGTGCCAGCAGTTTCGAGGACTCTGGGGCCAACGGCCTGACTTTC. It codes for CASSFEDSGANGLTF.

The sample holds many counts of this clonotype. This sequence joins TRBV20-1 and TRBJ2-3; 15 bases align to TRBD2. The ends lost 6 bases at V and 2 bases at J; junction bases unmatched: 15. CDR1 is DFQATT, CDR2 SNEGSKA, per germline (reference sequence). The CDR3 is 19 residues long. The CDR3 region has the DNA TGCAGTGCGAGTAGGACTAGCGGGGGGGTTCTTCTTGACACAGATACGCAGTATTTT. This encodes CSASRTSGGVLLDTDTQYF.